The 21 T cell receptor beta chains below all came from one sample that was sequenced in a study. TCRdb reprocessed the RT-PCR reads with MiXCR, giving one entry per CDR3 protein. The table lists 550,000 to 750,000 distinct CDR3 sequences, 13% to 15% of them singletons. The sequenced sample was memory CD4+ T cells from blood. The origin of the receptors is a female donor in good health, serving as a healthy control.

The V call is TRBV6-7, the J call TRBJ1-1; 7 bases are a match to TRBD1. TRBV6-7 counts as an open reading frame of uncertain function. V lost 0 bases and J lost 4; bases outside the gene matches: 11. The CDR3 is made up of 17 amino acids. The CDR3 region is CASSYSGTVNASTEAFF. The CDR3 DNA reads as TGTGCCAGCAGTTACTCGGGGACAGTTAACGCAAGCACTGAAGCTTTCTTT.

The chain carries TRBV28 and TRBJ1-1; no clear D gene. The CDR3 runs to 12 residues. CDR1 is MDHEN and CDR2 is SYDVKM in the germline V gene. Deletions cut 7 bases from V and 3 bases from J, with 9 bases between. This CDR3 reads CASKWPHTEAFF. CDR3 nucleotides: TGTGCCAGCAAGTGGCCTCACACTGAAGCTTTCTTT.

This chain joins TRBV12-3 or TRBV12-4 and TRBJ1-4, with 8 bases identical to TRBD1. After removal of 2 bases from V and 4 bases from J, the junction contained 6 bases not matched to a gene. The CDR3 loop spans 16 amino acids. The DNA of the CDR3 is TGTGCCAGCAGTTTAACCCTGGGACAGGATAATGAAAAACTGTTTTTT. It is translated as CASSLTLGQDNEKLFF.

This chain joins TRBV9 and TRBJ2-6; D ambiguous. Germline V gives CDR1 SGDLS, CDR2 YYNGEE. The CDR3 spans 18 residues. V lost 0 bases to trimming and J lost 0 bases, with 13 bases between them. DNA for the CDR3: TGTGCCAGCAGCGTAGAGGCAGGTCACGGCTCTGGGGCCAACGTCCTGACTTTC. This translates into CASSVEAGHGSGANVLTF.

This clonotype was recorded a few times. The chain links TRBV5-4 to TRBJ1-3; tentative D call: TRBD1 (5 bases). In germline, CDR1 is SGHNT, CDR2 YYREEE (reference sequence). The germline V and J ends were trimmed by 2 bases and 0 bases, with 9 bases remaining between them. CDR3 length: 15 residues. The chain's CDR3 is CASSFDSYSGNTIYF. The CDR3 nucleotides are TGTGCCAGCAGCTTTGACAGCTACTCTGGAAACACCATATATTTT.

This clonotype was picked up a small number of times. The CDR3 loop reads CASSRRRRADEQYF. The CDR3, as DNA: TGTGCCAGCAGTCGCCGGAGACGAGCCGACGAGCAGTACTTC. The J gene is TRBJ2-7, the V gene TRBV6-6, with no clear D. The CDR3 consists of 14 residues. The ends were cut back, 5 bases at V and 5 bases at J, with 16 bases in the middle. CDR1 MNHNY and CDR2 SVGAGI come from the germline V gene (reference sequence).

The chain combines TRBV6-2 or TRBV6-3 with TRBJ2-1; D ambiguous. Germline V gene sequence: CDR1 MNHEY, CDR2 SVGEGT. V was clipped by 7 bases and J by 5 bases, with 12 bases between them. This CDR3 is built from 13 residues. CDR3 coding DNA: TGTGCCAGCACGGACCGTTCCCACAATGAGCAGTTCTTC. Its translation: CASTDRSHNEQFF.

V and J are TRBV5-1 and TRBJ1-1; 7 bases map to TRBD1. This CDR3 contains 15 residues. Germline CDR1 and CDR2: SGHRS and YFSETQ. After removal of 2 bases from V and 1 base from J, the junction contained 5 bases not matched to a gene. This CDR3 reads CASSFTGARNTEAFF. For the CDR3, the DNA is TGCGCCAGCAGCTTTACAGGGGCACGGAACACTGAAGCTTTCTTT.

This clonotype was recorded many times. The chain employs TRBV3-1 and TRBJ2-4; TRBD2 matches at 13 bases. This CDR3 has 15 amino acids. V lost 5 bases and J lost 6; bases outside the gene matches: 4. Looked up from germline, CDR1 is LGHDT and CDR2 is YNNKEL (reference sequence). This CDR3 reads CASSSGLAGINIQYF. The DNA of the CDR3 is TGTGCCAGCAGCTCGGGACTAGCGGGAATAAACATTCAGTACTTC.

V usage is TRBV20-1 and J usage is TRBJ1-6; TRBD1 is a possible D gene (5 bases). Trimming pared 6 bases from V and 8 bases from J, leaving 11 bases between. In germline, CDR1 is DFQATT, CDR2 SNEGSKA (reference sequence). The length of the CDR3 is 12 residues. CDR3 in DNA: TGCAGTGCCATACAGGAGGATTCACCCCTCCACTTT. Translated: CSAIQEDSPLHF.

V is TRBV7-8 and J is TRBJ1-2; D is possibly TRBD1 (5 bases). The germline CDR1 and CDR2 sequences are SGHVS and FQNEAQ. CDR3 length equals 14 residues. V dropped 1 base and J dropped 8 bases, with 14 bases sitting between them. The CDR3 nucleotides are TGTGCCAGCAGCTTAGGAGGAGGGGCGGGAGGCTACACCTTC. This sequence encodes CASSLGGGAGGYTF. Supplemented by reference TRBV7-8 and TRBJ1-2, the full variable domain reads GAGVSQSPRYKVAKRGQDVALRCDPISGHVSLFWYQQALGQGPEFLTYFQNEAQLDKSGLPSDRFFAERPEGSVSTLKIQRTQQEDSAVYLCASSLGGGAGGYTFGSGTRLTVV.

There are a few counts of this clonotype. J is TRBJ2-5 and V is TRBV28, with D uncertain. Trimming cost V 2 bases and J 5 bases, with 12 bases left between them. The CDR3 is 14 amino acids. Germline CDR1 MDHEN, CDR2 SYDVKM. Here the CDR3 reads CASSLPRSGETQYF. Here the CDR3 DNA reads TGTGCCAGCAGTTTACCACGCTCTGGTGAGACCCAGTACTTC.

The V call is TRBV7-9, the J call TRBJ1-1; D gene ambiguous. CDR1 SEHNR and CDR2 FQNEAQ come from the germline V gene (reference sequence). The CDR3 length is 12 residues. This CDR3 is CASGPGETEAFF. CDR3 nucleotide sequence: TGTGCTAGCGGGCCCGGGGAGACTGAAGCTTTCTTT.

This clonotype was seen more than once but under ten times. This chain uses TRBV20-1 with TRBJ2-7; D is undetermined. Germline loops: CDR1 DFQATT, CDR2 SNEGSKA (reference sequence). V shed 4 bases and J shed 2 bases, with 6 bases lying between them. This CDR3 has 11 amino acids. CDR3 sequence reads: CSATRPYEQYF. The CDR3 nucleotides read TGCAGTGCTACTAGACCCTACGAGCAGTACTTC.

This clonotype was found many times. The rearrangement joins TRBV20-1 to TRBJ2-1; 11 bases are a match to TRBD2. The CDR3 runs to 17 residues. The ends lost 3 bases at V and 8 bases at J; junction bases unmatched: 15. CDR1 and CDR2 from the germline V gene are DFQATT and SNEGSKA (reference sequence). CDR3 sequence reads: CSARGRNTSGSTDEQFF. CDR3 in DNA: TGCAGTGCTAGGGGCCGAAACACTAGCGGGAGTACGGATGAGCAGTTCTTC.

The chain joins TRBV18 to TRBJ2-2, with 7 bases aligning to TRBD1. This CDR3 contains 15 residues. Germline V gives CDR1 KGHSH, CDR2 LQKENI. With V trimmed by 4 bases and J by 3 bases, 5 bases remained unmatched. Written as DNA, the CDR3 is TGTGCCAGCTCACTCCAAACAGGGGACACCGGGGAGCTGTTTTTT. This translates into CASSLQTGDTGELFF.

Ten or more counts support this clonotype. V and J are TRBV6-2 or TRBV6-3 and TRBJ1-5, with unresolved D. The CDR3 consists of 14 residues. Germline CDR1 reads MNHEY; CDR2 reads SVGEGT. Deletions cut 2 bases from V and 2 bases from J, with 7 bases between. CDR3 bases: TGTGCCAGCAGTTACGGTAGTGGCAATCAGCCCCAGCATTTT. This gives the protein CASSYGSGNQPQHF.

This clonotype occurred a few times. This CDR3 reads CSAREWDKNTEAFF. DNA for the CDR3: TGCAGTGCTAGAGAATGGGACAAGAACACTGAAGCTTTCTTT. The chain uses TRBV20-1 and TRBJ1-1, with D perhaps TRBD1 (6 bases). V was clipped by 0 bases and J by 1 base, with 9 bases between them. CDR3 length: 14 residues. Germline V CDR1 and CDR2: DFQATT, SNEGSKA (reference sequence).

This clonotype was counted only a few times. The chain has TRBV6-6 and TRBJ2-1, with 11 bases aligning to TRBD2. CDR1 and CDR2 (germline): MNHNY, SVGAGI (reference sequence). Losses at the gene ends were 2 bases for V and 3 bases for J; bases not matched to a gene: 6. The CDR3 runs 17 residues. CDR3 DNA: TGTGCCAGCAGTTACCCTAGCGGGAGGCGAGTCTACAATGAGCAGTTCTTC. Protein product: CASSYPSGRRVYNEQFF.

This chain connects TRBV9 to TRBJ2-7; 7 bases match TRBD2. This CDR3 has 14 residues. Germline loops: CDR1 SGDLS, CDR2 YYNGEE. The V and J ends lost 0 bases and 4 bases, in that order; junction bases with no gene match: 4. The CDR3 bases are TGTGCCAGCAGCGTAGCTATAGCGGGTTACGAGCAGTACTTC. This gives the protein CASSVAIAGYEQYF. The full variable domain, its missing parts supplied by reference TRBV9 and TRBJ2-7, is DSGVTQTPKHLITATGQRVTLRCSPRSGDLSVYWYQQSLDQGLQFLIQYYNGEERAKGNILERFSAQQFPDLHSELNLSSLELGDSALYFCASSVAIAGYEQYFGPGTRLTVT.

In this sample, this clonotype turned up many times. V is TRBV4-2 and J is TRBJ2-1, with 16 bases aligning to TRBD2. Germline CDR1 LGHNA, CDR2 YNFKEQ. This CDR3 is built from 19 residues. Trimming cost V 4 bases and J 7 bases; bases outside gene matches: 13. CDR3 loop: CASSPQSPGLAGGGNEQFF. The CDR3 DNA is TGTGCCAGCAGCCCGCAGTCACCGGGACTAGCGGGAGGGGGAAATGAGCAGTTCTTC.